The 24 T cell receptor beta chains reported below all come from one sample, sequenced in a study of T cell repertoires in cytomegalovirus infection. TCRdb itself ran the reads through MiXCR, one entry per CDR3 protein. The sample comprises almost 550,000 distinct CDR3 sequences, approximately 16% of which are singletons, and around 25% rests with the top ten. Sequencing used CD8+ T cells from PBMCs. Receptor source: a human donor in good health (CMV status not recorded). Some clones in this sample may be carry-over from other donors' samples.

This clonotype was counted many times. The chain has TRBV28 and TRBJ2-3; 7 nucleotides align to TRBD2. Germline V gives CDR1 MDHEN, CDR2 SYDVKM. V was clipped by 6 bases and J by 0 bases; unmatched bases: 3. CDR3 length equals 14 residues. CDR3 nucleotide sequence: TGTGCCAGCAGACGCGGGGGTAGCACAGATACGCAGTATTTT. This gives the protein CASRRGGSTDTQYF.

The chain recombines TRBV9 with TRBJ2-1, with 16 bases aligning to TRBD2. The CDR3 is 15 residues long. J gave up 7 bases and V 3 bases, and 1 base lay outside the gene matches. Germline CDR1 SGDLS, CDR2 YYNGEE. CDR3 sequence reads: CASSAGLAGGNEQFF. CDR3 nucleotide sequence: TGTGCCAGCAGCGCGGGACTAGCGGGGGGGAATGAGCAGTTCTTC.

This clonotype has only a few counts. The CDR3 loop reads CASSQDSGAGELFF. The CDR3 DNA reads as TGTGCCAGCAGCCAAGATAGCGGGGCCGGGGAGCTGTTTTTT. V and J are TRBV4-2 and TRBJ2-2, with 8 bases identical to TRBD2. V shed 0 bases, J shed 6 bases, and the junction held 0 bases outside the gene matches. Germline CDR1 reads LGHNA; CDR2 reads YNFKEQ. The CDR3 has 14 amino acids.

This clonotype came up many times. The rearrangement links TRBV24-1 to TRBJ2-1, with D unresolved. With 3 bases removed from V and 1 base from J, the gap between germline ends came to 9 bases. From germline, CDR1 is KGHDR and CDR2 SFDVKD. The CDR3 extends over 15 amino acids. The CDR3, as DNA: TGTGCCACCAGTGATAGTCCAGAGTCCTACAATGAGCAGTTCTTC. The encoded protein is CATSDSPESYNEQFF.

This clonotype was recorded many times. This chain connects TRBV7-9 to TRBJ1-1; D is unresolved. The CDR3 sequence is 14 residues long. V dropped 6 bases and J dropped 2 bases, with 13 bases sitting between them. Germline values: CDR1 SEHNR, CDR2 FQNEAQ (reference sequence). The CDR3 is CASSPRRSNTEAFF. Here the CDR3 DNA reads TGTGCCAGCAGTCCCCGAAGGTCAAACACTGAAGCTTTCTTT.

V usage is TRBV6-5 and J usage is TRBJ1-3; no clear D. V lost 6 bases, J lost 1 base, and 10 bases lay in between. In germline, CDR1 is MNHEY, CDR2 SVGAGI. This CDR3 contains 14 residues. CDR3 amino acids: CASRSEGSGNTIYF. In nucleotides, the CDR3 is TGTGCCAGCAGGTCAGAAGGGTCTGGAAACACCATATATTTT.

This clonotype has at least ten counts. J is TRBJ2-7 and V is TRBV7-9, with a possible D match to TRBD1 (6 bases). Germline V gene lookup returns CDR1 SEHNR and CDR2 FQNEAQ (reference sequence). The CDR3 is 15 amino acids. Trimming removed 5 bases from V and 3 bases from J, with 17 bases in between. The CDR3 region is CASSAQDKGGYEQYF. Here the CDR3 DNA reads TGTGCCAGCAGCGCCCAAGACAAAGGGGGCTACGAGCAGTACTTC.

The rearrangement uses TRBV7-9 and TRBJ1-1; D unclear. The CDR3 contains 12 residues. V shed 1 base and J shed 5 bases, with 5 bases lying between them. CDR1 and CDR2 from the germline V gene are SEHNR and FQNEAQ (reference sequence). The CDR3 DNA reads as TGTGCCAGCAGCTTAGAACGGACTGAAGCTTTCTTT. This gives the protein CASSLERTEAFF.

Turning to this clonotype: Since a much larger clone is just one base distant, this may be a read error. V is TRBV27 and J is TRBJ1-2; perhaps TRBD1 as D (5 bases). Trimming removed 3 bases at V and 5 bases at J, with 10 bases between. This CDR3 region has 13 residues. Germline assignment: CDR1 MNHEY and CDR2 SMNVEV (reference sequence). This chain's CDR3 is CASSLVQAYGYTF. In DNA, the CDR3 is TGTGCCAGCAGTTTGGTACAGGCATATGGCTACACCTTC.

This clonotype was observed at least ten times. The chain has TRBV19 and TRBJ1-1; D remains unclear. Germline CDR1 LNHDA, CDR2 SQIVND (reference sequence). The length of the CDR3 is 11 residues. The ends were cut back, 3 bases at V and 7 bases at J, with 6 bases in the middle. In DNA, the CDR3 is TGTGCCAGTAGTATCGAAATTGAAGCTTTCTTT. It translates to CASSIEIEAFF.

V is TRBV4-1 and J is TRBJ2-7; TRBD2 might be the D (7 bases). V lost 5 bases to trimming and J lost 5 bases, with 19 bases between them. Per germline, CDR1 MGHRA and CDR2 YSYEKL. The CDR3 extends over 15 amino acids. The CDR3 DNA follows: TGCGCCAGCAGCTCATACGGGGGGCGACCTGACGAGCAGTACTTC. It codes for CASSSYGGRPDEQYF.

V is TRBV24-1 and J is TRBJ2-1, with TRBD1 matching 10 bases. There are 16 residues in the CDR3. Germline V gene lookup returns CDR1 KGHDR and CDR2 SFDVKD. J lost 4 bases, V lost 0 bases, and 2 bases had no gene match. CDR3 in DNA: TGTGCCACCAGTGATTTGGGACAGGGGGGATACAATGAGCAGTTCTTC. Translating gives CATSDLGQGGYNEQFF.

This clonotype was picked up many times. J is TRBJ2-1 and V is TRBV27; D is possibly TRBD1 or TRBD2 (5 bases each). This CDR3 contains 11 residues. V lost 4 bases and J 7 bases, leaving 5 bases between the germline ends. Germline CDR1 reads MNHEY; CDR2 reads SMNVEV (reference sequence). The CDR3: CASSWGNEQFF. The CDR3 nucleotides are TGTGCCAGCAGTTGGGGGAATGAGCAGTTCTTC.

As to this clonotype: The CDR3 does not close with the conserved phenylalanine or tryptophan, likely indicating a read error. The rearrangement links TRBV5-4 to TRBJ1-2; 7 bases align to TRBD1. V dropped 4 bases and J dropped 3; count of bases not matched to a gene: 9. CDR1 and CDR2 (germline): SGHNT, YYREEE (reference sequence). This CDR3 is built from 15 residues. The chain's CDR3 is CASSTSTGLDYGYTL. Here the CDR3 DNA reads TGTGCCAGCAGCACTTCGACAGGGTTGGACTATGGCTACACCTTA.

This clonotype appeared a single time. The CDR3 protein is CAWSGADSGNIQYF. CDR3 bases: TGTGCCTGGAGTGGGGCGGACAGTGGAAACATTCAGTACTTC. The chain combines TRBV30 with TRBJ2-4, with D perhaps TRBD1 (6 bases). The CDR3 totals 14 residues. Germline V gives CDR1 GTSNPN, CDR2 SVGIG (reference sequence). The V and J ends lost 1 base and 6 bases respectively, with 13 bases between them.

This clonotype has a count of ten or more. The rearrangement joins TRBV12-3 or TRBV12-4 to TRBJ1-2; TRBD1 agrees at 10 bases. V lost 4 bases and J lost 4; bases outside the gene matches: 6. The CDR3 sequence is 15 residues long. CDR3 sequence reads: CASSSPGQGLYGYTF. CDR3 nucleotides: TGTGCCAGCAGTTCCCCGGGACAGGGGCTCTATGGCTACACCTTC.

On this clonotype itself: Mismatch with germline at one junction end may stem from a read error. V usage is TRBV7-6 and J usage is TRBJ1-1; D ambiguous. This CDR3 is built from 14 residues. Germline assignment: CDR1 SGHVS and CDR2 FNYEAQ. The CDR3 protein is CASSSELGDTAAFF. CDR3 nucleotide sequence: TGTGCCAGCAGCTCGGAGCTAGGTGACACTGCAGCTTTCTTT. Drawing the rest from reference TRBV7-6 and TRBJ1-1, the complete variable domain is GAGVSQSPRYKVTKRGQDVALRCDPISGHVSLYWYRQALGQGPEFLTYFNYEAQQDKSGLPNDRFSAERPEGSISTLTIQRTEQRDSAMYRCASSSELGDTAAFFGQGTRLTVV.

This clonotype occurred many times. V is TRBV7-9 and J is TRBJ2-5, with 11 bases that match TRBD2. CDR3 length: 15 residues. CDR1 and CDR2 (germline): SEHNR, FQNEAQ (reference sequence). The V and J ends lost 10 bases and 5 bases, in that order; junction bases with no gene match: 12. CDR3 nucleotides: TGTGCCACCACTCAGGAACTAGCGGGAGCTGAGACCCAGTACTTC. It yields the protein CATTQELAGAETQYF.

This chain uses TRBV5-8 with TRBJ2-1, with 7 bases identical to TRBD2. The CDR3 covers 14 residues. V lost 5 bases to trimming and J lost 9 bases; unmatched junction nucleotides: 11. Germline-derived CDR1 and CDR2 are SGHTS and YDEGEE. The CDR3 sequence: CASRTPWGRAEQFF. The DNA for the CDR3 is TGTGCCAGCAGAACTCCGTGGGGGAGGGCTGAGCAGTTCTTC.

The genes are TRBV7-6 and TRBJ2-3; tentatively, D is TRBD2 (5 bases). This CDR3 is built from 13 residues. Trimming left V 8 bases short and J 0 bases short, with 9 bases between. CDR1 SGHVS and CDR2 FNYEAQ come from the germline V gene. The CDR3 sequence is CASGRLSTDTQYF. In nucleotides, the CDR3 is TGTGCCAGCGGGAGATTGAGCACAGATACGCAGTATTTT.

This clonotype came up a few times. CDR3 nucleotide sequence: TGCGCCAGCAGCCACCCTGGGGAGGGTCCGTTGACAAATAAAGAGACCCAGTACTTC. Translated: CASSHPGEGPLTNKETQYF. This chain uses TRBV4-1 with TRBJ2-5; the match to TRBD2 covers 7 bases. The CDR3 sequence is 19 residues long. The J segment lost 3 bases and the V segment lost 3 bases, leaving 19 bases of the junction unmatched. The germline gives CDR1 MGHRA, CDR2 YSYEKL.

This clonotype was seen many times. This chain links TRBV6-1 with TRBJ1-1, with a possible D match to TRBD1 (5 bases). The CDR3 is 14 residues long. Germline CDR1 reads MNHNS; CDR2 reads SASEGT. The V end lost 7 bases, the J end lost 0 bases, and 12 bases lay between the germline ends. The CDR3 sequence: CASTIGGLNTEAFF. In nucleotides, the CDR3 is TGTGCCAGCACTATCGGGGGACTGAACACTGAAGCTTTCTTT.

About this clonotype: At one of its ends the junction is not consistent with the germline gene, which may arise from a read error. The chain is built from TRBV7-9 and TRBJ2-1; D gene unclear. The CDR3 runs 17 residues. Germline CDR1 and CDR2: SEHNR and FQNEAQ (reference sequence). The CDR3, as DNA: TGTGCAAGCAGCCACCCTCTTTGGATGGCTAGTGACAATGAGCAGTTCTTC. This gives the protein CASSHPLWMASDNEQFF.

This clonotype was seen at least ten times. For the CDR3, the DNA is TGTGCCAGCAGCAACACTCCATTTAATTCACCCCTCCACTTT. Its translation: CASSNTPFNSPLHF. This sequence joins TRBV7-3 and TRBJ1-6; no clear D. Germline V gene data show CDR1 as SGHTA and CDR2 as FQGTGA. The V and J ends lost 5 bases and 6 bases respectively, with 11 bases between them. The CDR3 extends over 14 amino acids.